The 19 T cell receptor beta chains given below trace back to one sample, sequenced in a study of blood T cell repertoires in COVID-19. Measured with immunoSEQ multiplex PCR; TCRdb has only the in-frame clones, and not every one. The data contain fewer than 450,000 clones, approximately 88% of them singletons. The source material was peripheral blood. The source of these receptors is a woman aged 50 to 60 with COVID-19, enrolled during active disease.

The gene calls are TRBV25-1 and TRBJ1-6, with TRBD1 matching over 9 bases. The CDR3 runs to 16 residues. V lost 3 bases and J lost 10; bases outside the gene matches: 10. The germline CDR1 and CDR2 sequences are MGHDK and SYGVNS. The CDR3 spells CASSEVFGTGFSPLHF. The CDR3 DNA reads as TGTGCCAGCAGTGAGGTATTTGGGACAGGGTTCTCACCCCTCCACTTT. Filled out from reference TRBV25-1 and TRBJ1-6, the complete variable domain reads EADIYQTPRYLVIGTGKKITLECSQTMGHDKMYWYQQDPGMELHLIHYSYGVNSTEKGDLSSESTVSRIRTEHFPLTLESARPSHTSQYLCASSEVFGTGFSPLHFGNGTRLTVT.

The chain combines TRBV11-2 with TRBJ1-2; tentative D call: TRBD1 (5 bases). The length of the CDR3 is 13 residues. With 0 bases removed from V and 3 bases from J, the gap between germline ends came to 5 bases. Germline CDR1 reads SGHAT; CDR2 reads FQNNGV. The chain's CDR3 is CASSLETDYGYTF. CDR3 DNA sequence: TGTGCCAGCAGCTTAGAGACAGACTATGGCTACACCTTC.

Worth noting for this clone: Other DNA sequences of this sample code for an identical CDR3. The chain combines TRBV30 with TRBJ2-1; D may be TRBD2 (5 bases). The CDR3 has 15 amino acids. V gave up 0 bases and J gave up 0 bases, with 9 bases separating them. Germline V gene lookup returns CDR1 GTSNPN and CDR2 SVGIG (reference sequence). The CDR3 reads CAWSVGGSSYNEQFF. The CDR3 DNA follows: TGTGCCTGGAGTGTAGGTGGGAGCTCCTACAATGAGCAGTTCTTC.

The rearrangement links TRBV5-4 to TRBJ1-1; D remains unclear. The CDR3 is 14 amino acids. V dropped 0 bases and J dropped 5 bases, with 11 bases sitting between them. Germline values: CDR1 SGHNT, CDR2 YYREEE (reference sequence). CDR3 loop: CASSLAGGVTEAFF. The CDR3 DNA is TGTGCCAGCAGCTTGGCGGGCGGGGTAACTGAAGCTTTCTTT.

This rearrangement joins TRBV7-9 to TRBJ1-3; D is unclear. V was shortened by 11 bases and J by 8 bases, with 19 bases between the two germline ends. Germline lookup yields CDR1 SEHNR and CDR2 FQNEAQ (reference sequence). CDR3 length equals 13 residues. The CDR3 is CAGESGGRHTIYF. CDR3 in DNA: TGTGCCGGGGAGTCGGGAGGAAGACACACCATATATTTT.

This chain's CDR3 is CASSPGGQVTEAFF. For the CDR3, the DNA is TGTGCCAGCTCACCGGGTGGGCAGGTAACTGAAGCTTTCTTT. The chain employs TRBV18 and TRBJ1-1; D ambiguous. The CDR3 covers 14 residues. Germline V lookup: CDR1 KGHSH, CDR2 LQKENI. Trimming pared 3 bases from V and 5 bases from J, leaving 13 bases between.

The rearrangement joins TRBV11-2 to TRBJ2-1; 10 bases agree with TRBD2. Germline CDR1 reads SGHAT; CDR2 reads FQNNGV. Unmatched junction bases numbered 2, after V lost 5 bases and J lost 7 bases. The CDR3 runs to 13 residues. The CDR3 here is CASSLAGVNEQFF. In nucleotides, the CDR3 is TGTGCCAGCAGCCTAGCGGGGGTTAATGAGCAGTTCTTC.

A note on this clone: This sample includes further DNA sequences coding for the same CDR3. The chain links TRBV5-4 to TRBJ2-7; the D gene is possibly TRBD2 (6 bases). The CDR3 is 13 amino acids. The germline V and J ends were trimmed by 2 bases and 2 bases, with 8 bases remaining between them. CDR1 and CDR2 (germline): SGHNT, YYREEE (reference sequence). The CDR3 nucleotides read TGTGCCAGCAGCTTCCCGGGGGCCTACGAGCAGTACTTC. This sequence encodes CASSFPGAYEQYF.

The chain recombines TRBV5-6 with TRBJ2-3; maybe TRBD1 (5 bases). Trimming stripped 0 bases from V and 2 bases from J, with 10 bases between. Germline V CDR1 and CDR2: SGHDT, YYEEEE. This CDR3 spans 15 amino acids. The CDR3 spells CASSLGTGPTDTQYF. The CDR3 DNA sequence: TGTGCCAGCAGCTTGGGTACAGGTCCCACAGATACGCAGTATTTT.

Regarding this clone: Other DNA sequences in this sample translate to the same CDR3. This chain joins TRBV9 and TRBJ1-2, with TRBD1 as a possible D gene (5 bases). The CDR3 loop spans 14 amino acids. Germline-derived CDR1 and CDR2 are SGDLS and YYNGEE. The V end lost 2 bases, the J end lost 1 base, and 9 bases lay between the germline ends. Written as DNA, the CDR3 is TGTGCCAGCAGCGTTGGCCAGGGTAACTATGGCTACACCTTC. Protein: CASSVGQGNYGYTF.

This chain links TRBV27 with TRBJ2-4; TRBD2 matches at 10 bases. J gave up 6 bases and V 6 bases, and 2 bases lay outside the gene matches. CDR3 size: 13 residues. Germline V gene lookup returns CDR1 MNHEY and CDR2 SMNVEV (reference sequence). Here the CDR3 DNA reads TGTGCCAGCAGCAGCGGGGGGGTAAACATTCAGTACTTC. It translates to CASSSGGVNIQYF.

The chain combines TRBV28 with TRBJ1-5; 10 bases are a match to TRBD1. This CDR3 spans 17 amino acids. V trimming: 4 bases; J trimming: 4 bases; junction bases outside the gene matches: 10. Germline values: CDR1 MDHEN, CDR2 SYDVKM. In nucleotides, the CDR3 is TGTGCCAGCAGTTCCACCGGGACAGGGGTTTTGAATCAGCCCCAGCATTTT. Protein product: CASSSTGTGVLNQPQHF.

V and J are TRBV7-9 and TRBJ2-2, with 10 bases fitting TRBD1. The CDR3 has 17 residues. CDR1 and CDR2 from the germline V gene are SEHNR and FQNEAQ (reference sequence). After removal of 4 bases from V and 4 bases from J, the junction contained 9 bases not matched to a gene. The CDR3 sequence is CASSSTGGKEGTGELFF. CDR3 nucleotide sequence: TGTGCCAGCAGCTCGACAGGGGGCAAAGAGGGCACCGGGGAGCTGTTTTTT.

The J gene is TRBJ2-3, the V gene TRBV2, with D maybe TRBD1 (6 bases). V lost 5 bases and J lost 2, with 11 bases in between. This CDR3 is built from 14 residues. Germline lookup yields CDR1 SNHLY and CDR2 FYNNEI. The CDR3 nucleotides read TGTGCCAGCAGTTCACAGGGACCCACAGATACGCAGTATTTT. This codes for CASSSQGPTDTQYF.

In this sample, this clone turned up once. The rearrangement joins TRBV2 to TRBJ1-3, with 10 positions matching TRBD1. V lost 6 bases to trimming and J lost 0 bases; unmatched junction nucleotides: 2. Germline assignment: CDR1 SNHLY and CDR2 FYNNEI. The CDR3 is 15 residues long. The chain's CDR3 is CASRGTGDSGNTIYF. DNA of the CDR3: TGTGCCAGCAGAGGGACAGGGGACTCTGGAAACACCATATATTTT.

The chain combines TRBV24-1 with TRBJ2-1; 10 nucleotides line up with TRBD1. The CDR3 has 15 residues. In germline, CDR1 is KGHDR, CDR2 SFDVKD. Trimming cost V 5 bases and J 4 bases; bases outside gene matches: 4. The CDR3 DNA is TGTGCCACCAGTGCCCCGGGACAGGGGTACAATGAGCAGTTCTTC. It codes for CATSAPGQGYNEQFF.

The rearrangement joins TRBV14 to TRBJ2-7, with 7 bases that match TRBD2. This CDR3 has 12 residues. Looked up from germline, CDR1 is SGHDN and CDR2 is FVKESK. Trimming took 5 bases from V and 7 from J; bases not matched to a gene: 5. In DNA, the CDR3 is TGTGCCAGCAGCAGTAGCGGGCTTGAGCAGTACTTC. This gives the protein CASSSSGLEQYF.

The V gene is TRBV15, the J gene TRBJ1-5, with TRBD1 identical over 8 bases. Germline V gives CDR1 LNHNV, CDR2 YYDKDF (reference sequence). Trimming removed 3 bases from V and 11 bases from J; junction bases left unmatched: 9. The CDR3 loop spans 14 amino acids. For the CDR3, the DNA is TGTGCCACCAGCAGGGACAGGGAGTCCCCCGCCCAGCATTTT. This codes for CATSRDRESPAQHF. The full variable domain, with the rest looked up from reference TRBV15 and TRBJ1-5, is DAMVIQNPRYQVTQFGKPVTLSCSQTLNHNVMYWYQQKSSQAPKLLFHYYDKDFNNEADTPDNFQSRRPNTSFCFLDIRSPGLGDTAMYLCATSRDRESPAQHFGDGTRLSIL.

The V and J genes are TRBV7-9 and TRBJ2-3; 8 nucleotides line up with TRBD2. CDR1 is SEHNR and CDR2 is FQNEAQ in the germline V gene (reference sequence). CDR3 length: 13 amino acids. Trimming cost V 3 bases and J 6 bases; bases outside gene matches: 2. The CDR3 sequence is CASSFSGEDTQYF. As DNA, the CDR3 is TGTGCCAGCAGCTTTAGCGGGGAGGATACGCAGTATTTT.